Following are 23 T cell receptor beta chains from one sample sequenced in a study of CD8+ T cells in alopecia areata. RNA extraction and reverse transcription yielded cDNA as sequencing template. The table came from immunoSEQ multiplex PCR; TCRdb's copy has only in-frame clones and leaves some out. The sample lists some 210,000 clones; approximately 65% were seen once. Treatment here: oral pan-JAK inhibitor, 5-10 mg twice daily. This sample comprised CD4+ T cells sorted from blood, obtained at approximately week 45, from a patient treated with tofacitinib. These receptors all stem from a human donor with alopecia areata.

The chain recombines TRBV4-3 with TRBJ2-1; either TRBD1 or TRBD2 may supply D (7 bases each). V shed 1 base and J shed 6 bases, with 13 bases lying between them. Germline CDR1 LGHNA, CDR2 YSLEER. This CDR3 spans 15 amino acids. DNA for the CDR3: TGCGCCAGCAGCCAAGTCGACAGGGAGGGCAATGAGCAGTTCTTC. It yields the protein CASSQVDREGNEQFF.

This clone showed up just a few times. The chain carries TRBV29-1 and TRBJ2-4; D call uncertain. V lost 5 bases and J 7 bases, leaving 15 bases between the germline ends. Germline loops: CDR1 SQVTM, CDR2 ANQGSEA. This CDR3 has 13 amino acids. CDR3 protein: CSVYAPVSNIQYF. CDR3 DNA: TGCAGCGTTTACGCCCCGGTCTCTAACATTCAGTACTTC.

This chain joins TRBV29-1 and TRBJ1-1; D possibly corresponds to TRBD1 (5 bases). V lost 4 bases and J lost 3, with 15 bases in between. CDR3 length: 14 residues. CDR1 is SQVTM, CDR2 ANQGSEA, per germline. For the CDR3, the DNA is TGCAGCGTTGCCGGGCTTTCGGGGGACACTGAAGCTTTCTTT. Its protein product is CSVAGLSGDTEAFF.

CDR3 coding DNA: TGCAGCGTTGGACCTCGTACCCAGCCTCAGACCCAGTACTTC. Protein sequence: CSVGPRTQPQTQYF. The chain recombines TRBV29-1 with TRBJ2-5; no clear D gene. Trimming took off 4 bases at V and 6 bases at J, with 18 bases between the two ends. The CDR3 is made up of 14 amino acids. The germline CDR1 and CDR2 sequences are SQVTM and ANQGSEA.

The J gene is TRBJ1-1, the V gene TRBV29-1; D possibly corresponds to TRBD1 (5 bases). Germline-derived CDR1 and CDR2 are SQVTM and ANQGSEA. The CDR3 is 13 amino acids. V was shortened by 4 bases and J by 1 base, with 10 bases between the two germline ends. CDR3 in DNA: TGCAGCGTTGTTGGGACCAAGAACACTGAAGCTTTCTTT. Amino acids: CSVVGTKNTEAFF.

The rearrangement links TRBV15 to TRBJ2-3; D possibly corresponds to TRBD2 (6 bases). Trimming pared 8 bases from V and 1 base from J, leaving 13 bases between. The V gene's germline CDR1 is LNHNV and CDR2 YYDKDF (reference sequence). The CDR3 has 14 amino acids. This chain's CDR3 is CATGGWGGTDTQYF. As DNA, the CDR3 is TGTGCCACCGGCGGTTGGGGGGGCACAGATACGCAGTATTTT.

The chain couples TRBV29-1 to TRBJ2-1; TRBD1 aligns across 11 bases. V lost 3 bases, J lost 7 bases, and 8 bases stayed unmatched. The length of the CDR3 is 15 residues. Per germline, CDR1 SQVTM and CDR2 ANQGSEA. CDR3 residues: CSVDSGQGVRNEQFF. The CDR3 DNA reads TGCAGCGTTGATTCGGGACAGGGGGTTCGGAATGAGCAGTTCTTC.

This chain links TRBV29-1 with TRBJ1-1; the D gene is possibly TRBD1 (5 bases). CDR3 size: 11 residues. Germline V gene data show CDR1 as SQVTM and CDR2 as ANQGSEA. The CDR3 DNA is TGCACCGGGACTATGAACACTGAAGCTTTCTTT. It specifies CTGTMNTEAFF. Full variable domain (outside the CDR3, taken from reference TRBV29-1 and TRBJ1-1): SAVISQKPSRDICQRGTSLTIQCQVDSQVTMMFWYRQQPGQSLTLIATANQGSEATYESGFVIDKFPISRPNLTFSTLTVSNMSPEDSSIYLCTGTMNTEAFFGQGTRLTVV.

The chain has TRBV7-9 and TRBJ1-2, with TRBD1 matching 7 bases. This CDR3 spans 13 amino acids. Per the germline V gene, CDR1 is SEHNR and CDR2 is FQNEAQ (reference sequence). The junction had 10 bases not matched to a gene; V was cut back by 7 bases and J by 8 bases. CDR3 residues: CASTFGDRGGYTF. The CDR3 nucleotides read TGTGCCAGCACCTTCGGGGACAGAGGGGGCTACACCTTC.

The V call is TRBV7-3, the J call TRBJ1-1; D unclear. Trimming stripped 1 base from V and 4 bases from J, with 16 bases between. The CDR3 runs to 16 residues. Germline V gene data show CDR1 as SGHTA and CDR2 as FQGTGA. The DNA of the CDR3 is TGTGCCAGCAGCTTAAATGCCTTGGCCAGCGGCACTGAAGCTTTCTTT. It is translated as CASSLNALASGTEAFF.

The gene calls are TRBV7-9 and TRBJ1-2; D not certain. Germline V lookup: CDR1 SEHNR, CDR2 FQNEAQ (reference sequence). Trimming took off 1 base at V and 4 bases at J, with 10 bases between the two ends. This CDR3 spans 14 amino acids. The CDR3 nucleotides read TGTGCCAGCAGCTTAGATCCGCAGCTCTATGGCTACACCTTC. It yields the protein CASSLDPQLYGYTF. The variable domain in full, with the rest retrieved from reference TRBV7-9 and TRBJ1-2, is DTGVSQNPRHKITKRGQNVTFRCDPISEHNRLYWYRQTLGQGPEFLTYFQNEAQLEKSRLLSDRFSAERPKGSFSTLEIQRTEQGDSAMYLCASSLDPQLYGYTFGSGTRLTVV.

This rearrangement joins TRBV27 to TRBJ2-7; a possible D gene is TRBD1 (7 bases). The CDR3 runs to 15 residues. Trimming shortened V by 1 base and J by 6 bases, and 16 bases separated the two germline ends. CDR1 and CDR2 from the germline V gene are MNHEY and SMNVEV (reference sequence). CDR3 in amino acids: CASSLFFQGGSEQYF. The DNA of the CDR3 is TGTGCCAGCAGTTTATTCTTCCAGGGGGGTAGCGAGCAGTACTTC.

The V call is TRBV29-1, the J call TRBJ1-2; the D is unclear. CDR1 and CDR2 (germline): SQVTM, ANQGSEA. V dropped 7 bases and J dropped 1 base, with 16 bases sitting between them. The CDR3 loop spans 14 amino acids. The CDR3 region is CSDSGPSYNYGYTF. As DNA, the CDR3 is TGCAGCGATTCGGGCCCGTCCTATAACTATGGCTACACCTTC.

J is TRBJ2-7 and V is TRBV6-5; D is unclear. Germline values: CDR1 MNHEY, CDR2 SVGAGI. Trimming left V 5 bases short and J 3 bases short, with 17 bases between. The CDR3 totals 15 residues. CDR3 sequence reads: CASSPAGPSGYEQYF. The DNA for the CDR3 is TGTGCCAGCAGTCCCGCCGGACCCTCGGGCTACGAGCAGTACTTC.

V gene TRBV7-2 combines with J gene TRBJ2-3; D is unclear. Germline V gene sequence: CDR1 SGHTA, CDR2 FQGNSA. The CDR3 covers 14 residues. Trimming took off 4 bases at V and 0 bases at J, with 8 bases between the two ends. CDR3 amino acids: CASSSHGSTDTQYF. Written as DNA, the CDR3 is TGTGCCAGCAGCTCCCACGGAAGCACAGATACGCAGTATTTT.

This clone was detected once. The chain links TRBV5-1 to TRBJ1-6, with D perhaps TRBD1 (5 bases). V was shortened by 5 bases and J by 0 bases, with 21 bases between the two germline ends. This CDR3 is 19 amino acids long. Germline V lookup: CDR1 SGHRS, CDR2 YFSETQ. CDR3 sequence reads: CASSLDSRGKSSYNSPLHF. CDR3 sequence (DNA): TGCGCCAGCAGTTTAGACAGCCGCGGAAAGAGCTCCTATAATTCACCCCTCCACTTT.

The rearrangement uses TRBV7-9 and TRBJ1-2; no clear D gene. The V and J ends lost 3 bases and 1 base respectively, with 9 bases between them. Germline assignment: CDR1 SEHNR and CDR2 FQNEAQ (reference sequence). This CDR3 region has 14 residues. CDR3 nucleotides: TGTGCCAGCAGCTTTGATATGGTTAACTATGGCTACACCTTC. Translated, it gives CASSFDMVNYGYTF. The full variable domain, with the rest looked up from reference TRBV7-9 and TRBJ1-2, is DTGVSQNPRHKITKRGQNVTFRCDPISEHNRLYWYRQTLGQGPEFLTYFQNEAQLEKSRLLSDRFSAERPKGSFSTLEIQRTEQGDSAMYLCASSFDMVNYGYTFGSGTRLTVV.

The chain recombines TRBV14 with TRBJ2-2; the D gene could be TRBD1 or TRBD2 (5 bases each). Trimming removed 5 bases from V and 7 bases from J, with 23 bases in between. The germline gives CDR1 SGHDN, CDR2 FVKESK. The CDR3 extends over 17 amino acids. The CDR3 region is CASSKRQTGTLFGELFF. The CDR3 DNA sequence: TGTGCCAGCAGCAAAAGGCAAACCGGGACCCTATTCGGGGAGCTGTTTTTT.

J is TRBJ1-4 and V is TRBV7-2; D not certain. The CDR3 is 15 residues long. The germline CDR1 and CDR2 sequences are SGHTA and FQGNSA. The ends were cut back, 3 bases at V and 6 bases at J, with 14 bases in the middle. The CDR3 DNA sequence: TGTGCCAGCAGCTTGGCAAGACTCTTTGATGAAAAACTGTTTTTT. It translates to CASSLARLFDEKLFF. The variable domain in full, completed from reference TRBV7-2 and TRBJ1-4, reads GAGVSQSPSNKVTEKGKDVELRCDPISGHTALYWYRQSLGQGLEFLIYFQGNSAPDKSGLPSDRFSAERTGGSVSTLTIQRTQQEDSAVYLCASSLARLFDEKLFFGSGTQLSVL.

The sample holds one count of this clone. The rearrangement uses TRBV19 and TRBJ1-2, with D perhaps TRBD1 (5 bases). V was clipped by 3 bases and J by 7 bases, with 12 bases between them. The CDR3 sequence is 13 residues long. Germline V gene sequence: CDR1 LNHDA, CDR2 SQIVND (reference sequence). In DNA, the CDR3 is TGTGCCAGTAGTATGGACAAGCAGGCTGGCTACACCTTC. It encodes CASSMDKQAGYTF.

The DNA of the CDR3 is TGTGCCAGCAGCCGCCAAGAGACCCAGTACTTC. Protein sequence: CASSRQETQYF. The V call is TRBV11-2, the J call TRBJ2-5; D unresolved. The length of the CDR3 is 11 residues. CDR1 is SGHAT and CDR2 is FQNNGV in the germline V gene. The ends were cut back, 5 bases at V and 1 base at J, with 2 bases in the middle.

V and J are TRBV29-1 and TRBJ2-5; D remains unclear. V was pared by 4 bases and J by 5 bases, with 5 bases between. The CDR3 sequence is 10 residues long. The V gene's germline CDR1 is SQVTM and CDR2 ANQGSEA. DNA of the CDR3: TGCAGCGTTGCCGAGGAGACCCAGTACTTC. As protein: CSVAEETQYF.

The chain recombines TRBV29-1 with TRBJ2-1; D gene uncertain. Trimming shortened V by 6 bases and J by 4 bases, and 4 bases separated the two germline ends. CDR3 length equals 10 residues. In germline, CDR1 is SQVTM, CDR2 ANQGSEA. CDR3 coding DNA: TGCAGCGTCCAGTACAATGAGCAGTTCTTC. It encodes CSVQYNEQFF.